The clone carrying this TCR beta chain was found many times. This CDR3 has 13 residues. The germline V gene encodes CDR1 DFQATT and CDR2 SNEGSKA (reference sequence). Trimming removed 5 bases from V and 4 bases from J, with 13 bases in between. This sample was included in a study of T-cell reconstitution after alpha-beta-depleted transplantation in children. Unique molecular identifiers were used in preparing the TCRbeta library. TCRdb reprocessed the PCR reads via MiXCR and lists one record per CDR3 protein. The sample lists around 410,000 distinct CDR3 sequences; about 11% were seen once. This rearrangement joins TRBV20-1 to TRBJ2-3; D possibly corresponds to TRBD1 (6 bases). This sequence originates from a human donor who donated a stem cell graft to a child with acute myeloid leukemia. The sequences come from PBMCs from the stem cell graft donor, collected from the stem cell graft. CDR3 sequence (DNA): TGCAGTGCTGGGGGACAACGCGCAGATACGCAGTATTTT. This gives the protein CSAGGQRADTQYF.